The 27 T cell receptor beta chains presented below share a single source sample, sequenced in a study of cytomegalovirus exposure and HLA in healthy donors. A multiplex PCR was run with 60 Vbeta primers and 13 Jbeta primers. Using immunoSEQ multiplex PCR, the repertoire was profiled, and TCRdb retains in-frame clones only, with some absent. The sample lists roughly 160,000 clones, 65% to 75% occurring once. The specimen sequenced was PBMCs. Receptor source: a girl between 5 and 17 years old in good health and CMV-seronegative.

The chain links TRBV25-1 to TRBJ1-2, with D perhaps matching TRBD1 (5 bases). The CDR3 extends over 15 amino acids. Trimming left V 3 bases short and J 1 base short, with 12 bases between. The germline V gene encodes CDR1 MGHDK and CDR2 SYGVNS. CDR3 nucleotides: TGTGCCAGCAGTGACCAGGGCCGTCTTAACTATGGCTACACCTTC. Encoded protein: CASSDQGRLNYGYTF.

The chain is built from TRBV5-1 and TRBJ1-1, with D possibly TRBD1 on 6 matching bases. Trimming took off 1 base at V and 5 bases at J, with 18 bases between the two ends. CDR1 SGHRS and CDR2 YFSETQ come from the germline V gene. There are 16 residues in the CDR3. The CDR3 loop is CASSLLSGDSGTEAFF. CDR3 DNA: TGCGCCAGCAGCTTGCTGTCAGGGGATTCGGGAACTGAAGCTTTCTTT. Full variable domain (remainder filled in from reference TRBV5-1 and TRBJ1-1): KAGVTQTPRYLIKTRGQQVTLSCSPISGHRSVSWYQQTPGQGLQFLFEYFSETQRNKGNFPGRFSGRQFSNSRSEMNVSTLELGDSALYLCASSLLSGDSGTEAFFGQGTRLTVV.

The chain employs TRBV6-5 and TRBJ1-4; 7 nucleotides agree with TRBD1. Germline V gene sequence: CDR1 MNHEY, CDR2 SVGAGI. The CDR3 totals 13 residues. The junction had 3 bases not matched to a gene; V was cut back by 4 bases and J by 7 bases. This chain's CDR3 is CASSSGGGEKLFF. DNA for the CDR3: TGTGCCAGCAGTTCAGGGGGTGGTGAAAAACTGTTTTTT.

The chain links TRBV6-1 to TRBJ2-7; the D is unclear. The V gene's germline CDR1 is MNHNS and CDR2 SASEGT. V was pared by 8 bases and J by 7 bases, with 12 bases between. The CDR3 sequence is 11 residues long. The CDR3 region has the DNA TGTGCCAGCCACAGAGCCTGGGAGCAGTACTTC. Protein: CASHRAWEQYF.

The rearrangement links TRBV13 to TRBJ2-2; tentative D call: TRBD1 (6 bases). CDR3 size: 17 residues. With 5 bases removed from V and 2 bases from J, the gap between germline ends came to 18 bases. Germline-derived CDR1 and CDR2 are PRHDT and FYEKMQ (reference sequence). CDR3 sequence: CASSQGHGSPNTGELFF. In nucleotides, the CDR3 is TGTGCCAGCAGCCAGGGACATGGCTCTCCTAACACCGGGGAGCTGTTTTTT.

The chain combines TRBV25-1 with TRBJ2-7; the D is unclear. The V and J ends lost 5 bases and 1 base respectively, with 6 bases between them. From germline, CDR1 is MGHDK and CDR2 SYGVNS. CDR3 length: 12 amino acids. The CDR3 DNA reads TGTGCCAGCAGTATACAGTCCTACGAGCAGTACTTC. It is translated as CASSIQSYEQYF.

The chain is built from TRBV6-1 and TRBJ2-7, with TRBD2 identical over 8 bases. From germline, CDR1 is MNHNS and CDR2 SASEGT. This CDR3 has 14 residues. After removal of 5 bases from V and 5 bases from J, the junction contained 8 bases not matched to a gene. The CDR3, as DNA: TGTGCCAGCAGTCTCCGGGTAGCGGGGAACGAGCAGTACTTC. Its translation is CASSLRVAGNEQYF.

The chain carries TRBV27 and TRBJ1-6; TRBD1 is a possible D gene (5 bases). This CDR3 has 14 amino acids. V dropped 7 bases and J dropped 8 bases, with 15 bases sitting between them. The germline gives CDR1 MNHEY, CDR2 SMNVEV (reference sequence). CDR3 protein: CASNPRAVDSPLHF. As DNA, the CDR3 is TGTGCCAGCAACCCCAGGGCGGTGGATTCACCCCTCCACTTT.

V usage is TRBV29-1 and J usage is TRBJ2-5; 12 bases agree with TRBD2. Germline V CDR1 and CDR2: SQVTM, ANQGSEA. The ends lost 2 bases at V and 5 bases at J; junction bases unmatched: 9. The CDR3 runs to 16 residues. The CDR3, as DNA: TGCAGCGTTGAATCTACTAGCGGGGGGTACCTGGAGACCCAGTACTTC. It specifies CSVESTSGGYLETQYF.

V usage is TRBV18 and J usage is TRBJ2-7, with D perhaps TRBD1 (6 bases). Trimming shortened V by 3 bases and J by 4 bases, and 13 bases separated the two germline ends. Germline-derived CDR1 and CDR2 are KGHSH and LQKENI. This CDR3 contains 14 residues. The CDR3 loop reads CASSPSGVRYEQYF. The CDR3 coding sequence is TGTGCCAGCTCACCGTCAGGGGTGAGGTACGAGCAGTACTTC. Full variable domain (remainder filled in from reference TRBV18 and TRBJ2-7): NAGVMQNPRHLVRRRGQEARLRCSPMKGHSHVYWYRQLPEEGLKFMVYLQKENIIDESGMPKERFSAEFPKEGPSILRIQQVVRGDSAAYFCASSPSGVRYEQYFGPGTRLTVT.

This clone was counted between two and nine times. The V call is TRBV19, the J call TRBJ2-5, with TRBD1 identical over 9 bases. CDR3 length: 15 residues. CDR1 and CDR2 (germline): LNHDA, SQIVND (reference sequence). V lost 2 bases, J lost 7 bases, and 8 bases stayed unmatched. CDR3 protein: CASSITGDREMTQYF. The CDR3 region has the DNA TGTGCCAGTAGTATAACTGGGGACAGGGAGATGACCCAGTACTTC.

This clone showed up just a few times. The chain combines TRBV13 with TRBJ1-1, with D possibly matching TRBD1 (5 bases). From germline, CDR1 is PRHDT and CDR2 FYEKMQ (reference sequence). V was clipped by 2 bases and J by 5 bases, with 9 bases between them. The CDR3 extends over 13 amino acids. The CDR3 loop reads CASSLQGITEAFF. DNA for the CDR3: TGTGCCAGCAGCTTACAGGGAATAACTGAAGCTTTCTTT.

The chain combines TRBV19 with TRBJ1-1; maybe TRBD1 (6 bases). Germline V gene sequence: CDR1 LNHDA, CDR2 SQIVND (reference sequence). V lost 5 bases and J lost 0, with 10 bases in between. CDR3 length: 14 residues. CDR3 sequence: CASSLDRLNTEAFF. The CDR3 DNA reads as TGTGCCAGTAGTCTGGACAGATTGAACACTGAAGCTTTCTTT.

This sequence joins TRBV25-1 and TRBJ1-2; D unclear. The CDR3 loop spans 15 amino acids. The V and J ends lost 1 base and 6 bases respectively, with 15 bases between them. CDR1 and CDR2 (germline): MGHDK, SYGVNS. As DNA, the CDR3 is TGTGCCAGCAGTGAATTGAAACAGTTAAACGATGGCTACACCTTC. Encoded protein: CASSELKQLNDGYTF.

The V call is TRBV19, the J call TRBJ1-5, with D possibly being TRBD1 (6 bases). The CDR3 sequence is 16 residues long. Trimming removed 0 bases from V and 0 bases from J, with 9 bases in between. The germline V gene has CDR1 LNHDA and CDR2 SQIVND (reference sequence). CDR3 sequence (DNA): TGTGCCAGTAGTATAGACACGGACAGTAGCAATCAGCCCCAGCATTTT. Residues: CASSIDTDSSNQPQHF. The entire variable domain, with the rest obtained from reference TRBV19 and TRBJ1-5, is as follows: DGGITQSPKYLFRKEGQNVTLSCEQNLNHDAMYWYRQDPGQGLRLIYYSQIVNDFQKGDIAEGYSVSREKKESFPLTVTSAQKNPTAFYLCASSIDTDSSNQPQHFGDGTRLSIL.

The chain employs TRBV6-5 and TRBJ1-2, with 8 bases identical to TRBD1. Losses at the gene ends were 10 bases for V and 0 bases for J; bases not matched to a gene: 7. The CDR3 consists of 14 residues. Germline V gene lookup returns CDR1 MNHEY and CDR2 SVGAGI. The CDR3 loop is CATSTGGTNYGYTF. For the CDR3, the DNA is TGTGCCACAAGCACAGGGGGAACTAACTATGGCTACACCTTC.

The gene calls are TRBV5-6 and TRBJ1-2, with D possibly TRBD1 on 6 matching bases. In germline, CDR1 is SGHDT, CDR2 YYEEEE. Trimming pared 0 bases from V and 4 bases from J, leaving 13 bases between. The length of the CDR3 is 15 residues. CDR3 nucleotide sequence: TGTGCCAGCAGCTTGGCTAGTGGGGGCGCCTATGGCTACACCTTC. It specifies CASSLASGGAYGYTF.

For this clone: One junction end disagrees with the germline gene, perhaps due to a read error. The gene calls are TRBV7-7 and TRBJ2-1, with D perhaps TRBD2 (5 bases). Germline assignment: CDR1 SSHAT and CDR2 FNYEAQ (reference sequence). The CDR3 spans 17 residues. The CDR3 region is CASSPRSGRGGLNEQFF. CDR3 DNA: TGTGCTAGCAGCCCCAGGTCGGGGAGAGGTGGGCTCAATGAGCAGTTCTTC.

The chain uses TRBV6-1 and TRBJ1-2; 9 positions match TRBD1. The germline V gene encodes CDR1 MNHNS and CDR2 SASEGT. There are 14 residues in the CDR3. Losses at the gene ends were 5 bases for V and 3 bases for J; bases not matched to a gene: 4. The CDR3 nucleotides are TGTGCCAGCAGTCCGACAGGGGGAGACTATGGCTACACCTTC. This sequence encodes CASSPTGGDYGYTF.

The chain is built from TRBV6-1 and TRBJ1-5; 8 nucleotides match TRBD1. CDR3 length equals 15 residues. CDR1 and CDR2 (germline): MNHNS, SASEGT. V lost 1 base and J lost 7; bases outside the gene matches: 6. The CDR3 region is CASSEVQGDGQPQHF. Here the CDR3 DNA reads TGTGCCAGCAGTGAAGTACAGGGGGACGGGCAGCCCCAGCATTTT.

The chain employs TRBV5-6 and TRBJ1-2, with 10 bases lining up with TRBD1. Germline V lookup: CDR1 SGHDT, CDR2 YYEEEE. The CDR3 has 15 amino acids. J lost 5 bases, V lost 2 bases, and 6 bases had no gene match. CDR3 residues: CASSFRQGASYGYTF. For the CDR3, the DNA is TGTGCCAGCAGCTTCCGACAGGGGGCCTCATATGGCTACACCTTC. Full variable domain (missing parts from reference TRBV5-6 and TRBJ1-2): DAGVTQSPTHLIKTRGQQVTLRCSPKSGHDTVSWYQQALGQGPQFIFQYYEEEERQRGNFPDRFSGHQFPNYSSELNVNALLLGDSALYLCASSFRQGASYGYTFGSGTRLTVV.

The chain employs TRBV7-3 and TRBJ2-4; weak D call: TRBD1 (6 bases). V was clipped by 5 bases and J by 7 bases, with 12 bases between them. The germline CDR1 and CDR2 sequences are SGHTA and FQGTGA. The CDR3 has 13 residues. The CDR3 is CASSETGQNIQYF. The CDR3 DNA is TGTGCCAGCAGCGAGACCGGACAGAACATTCAGTACTTC.

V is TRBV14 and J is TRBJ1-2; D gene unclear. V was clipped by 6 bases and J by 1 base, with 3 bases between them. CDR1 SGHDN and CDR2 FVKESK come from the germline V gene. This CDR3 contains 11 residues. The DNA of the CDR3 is TGTGCCAGCAGTAATAACTATGGCTACACCTTC. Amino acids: CASSNNYGYTF.

The DNA for the CDR3 is TGTGCCAGCAGCCTAGGACAGGAAGAGACCCAGTACTTC. Translated: CASSLGQEETQYF. This chain joins TRBV5-4 and TRBJ2-5, with 7 bases identical to TRBD1. The germline CDR1 and CDR2 sequences are SGHNT and YYREEE (reference sequence). Trimming cost V 4 bases and J 3 bases; bases outside gene matches: 3. CDR3 length: 13 amino acids.

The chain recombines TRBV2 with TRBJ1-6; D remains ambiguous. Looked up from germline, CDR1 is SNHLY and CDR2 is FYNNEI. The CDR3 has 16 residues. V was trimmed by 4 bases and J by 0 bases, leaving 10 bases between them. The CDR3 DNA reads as TGTGCCAGCAGTGCTGAAGGGAGCTCCTATAATTCACCCCTCCACTTT. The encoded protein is CASSAEGSSYNSPLHF.

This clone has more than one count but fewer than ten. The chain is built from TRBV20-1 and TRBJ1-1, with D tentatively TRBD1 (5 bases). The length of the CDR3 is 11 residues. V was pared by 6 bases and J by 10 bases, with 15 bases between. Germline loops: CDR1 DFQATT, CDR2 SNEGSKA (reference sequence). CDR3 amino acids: CSAPLEQGAFF. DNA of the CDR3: TGCAGTGCCCCCCTTGAGCAGGGAGCTTTCTTT.

CDR3 protein: CASSLVGPGTEAFF. The DNA for the CDR3 is TGCGCCAGCAGCTTGGTAGGCCCGGGCACTGAAGCTTTCTTT. V gene TRBV5-1 combines with J gene TRBJ1-1; D uncertain. Between the trimmed V and J ends, which lost 0 bases and 4 bases, there was a span of 10 bases. Germline values: CDR1 SGHRS, CDR2 YFSETQ. The CDR3 is made up of 14 amino acids.